This T cell receptor (beta chain) was identified during a study of T cell responses to AZD1222 COVID-19 vaccine (dated by TCRdb to the early 2020s). Some background on the complete study: A total of approximately 250 trial participants underwent TCR sequencing, of whom 207 had received two doses of AZD1222 and around 25 had received two doses of the MenACWY control vaccine. Trial participants were enrolled by age into subgroups of 18-55, 56-69 and 70-plus years, and 148, 28 and 57 TCR-sequenced participants, respectively, were included in these subgroups.

Per the publication, the time point label means: about 28 days (+/-7) after the second vaccine dose. AZD1222 recipients with second doses at about 4 weeks or about 12 weeks were pooled, because spike-specific TCR depth and breadth did not differ between schedules. Vaccinee samples were obtained from the UK trials COV001 and COV002, which included a single-blind randomized controlled phase 2/3 trial of AZD1222 (ChAdOx1 nCoV-19) in healthy adults. For TCRbeta chain sequencing, PBMC samples were collected from trial participants at day 0 and at day 28 after the second dose. CDR1 is given as LNHDA and CDR2 as SQIVND, both from the germline V gene (reference sequence). The germline V and J ends show losses of 4 bases and 5 bases respectively, and no gene match explains 7 bases of the junction. Spanning cysteine to phenylalanine, the CDR3 consists of 15 amino acids. Solely the CDR3 DNA is kept, with 45 bases framed from the first base.

General study outcomes and caveats: Conclusions about previously exposed vaccinees are limited, since just 5 or 6 AZD1222 recipients were seropositive for SARS-CoV-2 at baseline. The 56-69-year group was small, and its depth increase did not reach significance, likely because of low power. Reportedly, almost half of the unique spike-specific TCRs recognized epitopes lying outside the regions that are mutated in the B.1.351 and B.1.1.7 variants. CD4 TCRs associated with the vaccine covered the entire spike protein, and the dominant responses were in regions 160-218 and 743-854. After two AZD1222 doses, both the breadth and the depth of spike-specific TCRs were significantly higher than at day 0 and than in MenACWY recipients. Because no day 14 peak-response samples were available, the repertoires could be characterized only after the peak T cell response. Participants were mostly white British, with more females than males. The authors suggested clonal diversity may have been underestimated.

Remarks on this clone: What this receptor recognizes is not known. The record has no base qualities; no much larger clone is one base away.

The CDR3 regions of human TCRbeta chains were subjected to immunosequencing. Regarding the original processing steps: TCRs in the repertoires were compared against a reference library of SARS-CoV-2-specific TCRs that had been generated with the MIRA antigen-specificity platform. Breadth meant the fraction of unique TCRs that were SARS-CoV-2-associated, whereas depth meant the fraction of total T cells that were SARS-CoV-2-associated. Using the MIRA data, each spike-specific TCR was mapped to the spike region that the TCR reacts to and placed in a CD4 or CD8 class. Log10-transformed breadth and depth values were compared by one-way ANOVA with Sidak's multiple comparisons tests. TCRdb took this table from immuneACCESS and kept in-frame rearrangements with V and J called. Such tables lack part of the clones; where checked against another copy, unresolved V genes explain under half of the gap, and the rest is unexplained. Clone size and V and J calls were adopted from that table, with D and trimming inferred from the DNA. The sample table records about 140,000 clones; 88% of these occur just once. The top ten hold around 3% of the sample.

Specimen: peripheral blood, collected 28 days after the second AZD1222 dose. This chain joins TRBV19 to TRBJ1-2; TRBD1 fits 10 bases in the junction. This receptor was taken from an adult who received the AZD1222 COVID-19 vaccine. The CDR3 loop reads CASSNPGQGQYGYTF. The sequence in DNA is TGTGCCAGTAGTAATCCGGGACAGGGGCAATATGGCTACACCTTC.